The T cell receptor (beta chain) described here comes from a study of OX40 agonist ivuxolimab in advanced cancers. Study outcomes and limitations: In CD8+ T cells, expanded clones were on average more numerous than in CD4+.

Turning to this clone: Its antigen is still unknown.

The CDR3 runs 13 residues. Per the germline V gene, CDR1 is SGHAT and CDR2 is FQNNGV. V shed 5 bases and J shed 4 bases, with 9 bases lying between them. Method: immunoSEQ multiplex PCR; TCRdb's copy keeps in-frame clones and lacks some. Here the sample spans over 45,000 clones, roughly three quarters being singletons. The genes are TRBV11-2 and TRBJ1-5; a possible D gene is TRBD1 (5 bases). The sequencing here drew on CD4+ or CD8+ T cells sorted from blood, taken in a trial of the OX40 agonist ivuxolimab. The clonotype originates from an adult with an advanced solid tumor such as melanoma, head and neck, liver or kidney cancer. CDR3 region: CASSRGRNQPQHF. The CDR3 nucleotides read TGTGCCAGCAGCAGGGGCCGGAATCAGCCCCAGCATTTT. The full variable domain, rest sourced from reference TRBV11-2 and TRBJ1-5, is EAGVAQSPRYKIIEKRQSVAFWCNPISGHATLYWYQQILGQGPKLLIQFQNNGVVDDSQLPKDRFSAERLKGVDSTLKIQPAKLEDSAVYLCASSRGRNQPQHFGDGTRLSIL.